One sample yielded the 30 T cell receptor beta chains listed below, sequenced in a study of T cells in localized non-small cell lung cancer. TCRdb's table, derived via immunoSEQ multiplex PCR, lists solely in-frame clones and lacks some. The data show some 85,000 clones, about three quarters seen once. The source was PBMCs, collected before any cancer treatment. The receptors derive from a man aged 40 to 70 with stage II squamous cell lung carcinoma.

This rearrangement joins TRBV7-3 to TRBJ1-6; 9 positions match TRBD1. V gave up 5 bases and J gave up 13 bases; unmatched junction bases: 9. Germline V gene sequence: CDR1 SGHTA, CDR2 FQGTGA. The CDR3 sequence is 14 residues long. The CDR3 is CASSPTGTGNPLHF. The CDR3 DNA follows: TGTGCCAGCAGCCCCACCGGGACAGGGAACCCCCTCCACTTT.

This clone appeared once. Germline is not matched at one junction end, which may reflect a read error. The V call is TRBV7-7, the J call TRBJ2-5; 11 bases are a match to TRBD2. Germline V gene lookup returns CDR1 SSHAT and CDR2 FNYEAQ (reference sequence). CDR3 size: 15 residues. CDR3 sequence: CASSRLAGREETQYF. The CDR3 bases are TGTGCTAGCAGCCGACTAGCGGGAAGGGAAGAGACCCAGTACTTC.

This chain connects TRBV19 to TRBJ1-3; D not certain. V shed 5 bases and J shed 0 bases, with 14 bases lying between them. The germline gives CDR1 LNHDA, CDR2 SQIVND (reference sequence). There are 16 residues in the CDR3. CDR3 coding DNA: TGTGCCAGTAGTCCTCAGAGTTTATACTCTGGAAACACCATATATTTT. It is translated as CASSPQSLYSGNTIYF.

The chain links TRBV11-3 to TRBJ1-3; D possibly corresponds to TRBD1 (6 bases). Germline assignment: CDR1 SGHNT and CDR2 YENEEA. The ends were cut back, 5 bases at V and 4 bases at J, with 6 bases in the middle. The CDR3 extends over 12 amino acids. The CDR3 reads CASSQGGNTIYF. The CDR3 nucleotides are TGTGCCAGCAGCCAGGGGGGAAACACCATATATTTT.

Only one count was recorded for this clone. The V and J genes are TRBV7-2 and TRBJ1-1, with D unclear. The germline V gene has CDR1 SGHTA and CDR2 FQGNSA. Trimming removed 5 bases from V and 0 bases from J, with 10 bases in between. The CDR3 length is 14 residues. The CDR3 DNA is TGTGCCAGCAGCCCCTCCGGGCTGAACACTGAAGCTTTCTTT. It encodes CASSPSGLNTEAFF.

This clone occurred a few times. The chain recombines TRBV4-1 with TRBJ1-3; D not certain. Trimming took off 1 base at V and 0 bases at J, with 10 bases between the two ends. CDR1 MGHRA and CDR2 YSYEKL come from the germline V gene. This CDR3 contains 16 residues. The CDR3 here is CASSQGAGISGNTIYF. DNA for the CDR3: TGCGCCAGCAGCCAAGGCGCAGGCATCTCTGGAAACACCATATATTTT.

The chain combines TRBV5-1 with TRBJ2-1; the D call may be TRBD1 or TRBD2 (5 bases each). With 0 bases removed from V and 9 bases from J, the gap between germline ends came to 25 bases. Germline values: CDR1 SGHRS, CDR2 YFSETQ. The CDR3 contains 18 residues. The CDR3 nucleotides read TGCGCCAGCAGCTTGGGGGTCTTAGGGACCCACGTATCTGGTGAGCAGTTCTTC. Its protein product is CASSLGVLGTHVSGEQFF.

This chain uses TRBV27 with TRBJ1-3, with 7 positions matching TRBD1. CDR1 and CDR2 (germline): MNHEY, SMNVEV (reference sequence). This CDR3 has 14 amino acids. Trimming took 5 bases from V and 3 from J; bases not matched to a gene: 4. CDR3 coding DNA: TGTGCCAGCAGTCCAGGGGGGTTTGGAAACACCATATATTTT. Its protein product is CASSPGGFGNTIYF.

Only one count was recorded for this clone. This chain connects TRBV2 to TRBJ2-5, with 9 bases that match TRBD2. The CDR3 is made up of 14 amino acids. Germline loops: CDR1 SNHLY, CDR2 FYNNEI. Trimming cost V 5 bases and J 5 bases; bases outside gene matches: 6. CDR3: CASSKGGRGETQYF. The CDR3 nucleotides are TGTGCCAGCAGTAAGGGCGGGAGGGGGGAGACCCAGTACTTC.

The genes are TRBV7-3 and TRBJ2-1; no reliable D call. Germline lookup yields CDR1 SGHTA and CDR2 FQGTGA. V dropped 2 bases and J dropped 5 bases, with 7 bases sitting between them. The CDR3 covers 13 residues. The DNA of the CDR3 is TGTGCCAGCAGCTTAGGGCACAACAATGAGCAGTTCTTC. Protein sequence: CASSLGHNNEQFF.

This chain connects TRBV2 to TRBJ2-7; no clear D gene. CDR3 length equals 11 residues. Trimming removed 4 bases from V and 1 base from J, with 2 bases in between. Germline V gene lookup returns CDR1 SNHLY and CDR2 FYNNEI. The CDR3 sequence: CASSVSYEQYF. DNA for the CDR3: TGTGCCAGCAGTGTATCCTACGAGCAGTACTTC.

The chain combines TRBV5-1 with TRBJ2-6; D is uncertain. The V end was cut by 7 bases, the J end by 1 base, with 9 bases between. The CDR3 covers 14 residues. Looked up from germline, CDR1 is SGHRS and CDR2 is YFSETQ. CDR3 sequence: CASSRLSGANVLTF. CDR3 bases: TGCGCCAGCTCCCGGTTATCTGGGGCCAACGTCCTGACTTTC.

The V call is TRBV19, the J call TRBJ1-2; TRBD1 agrees at 7 bases. Germline V gives CDR1 LNHDA, CDR2 SQIVND (reference sequence). There are 12 residues in the CDR3. V dropped 5 bases and J dropped 8; count of bases not matched to a gene: 5. The DNA for the CDR3 is TGTGCCAGTAGTTACAGGGGAGGAGGCTACACCTTC. Its protein is CASSYRGGGYTF.

This chain uses TRBV5-1 with TRBJ2-7; D remains unclear. Looked up from germline, CDR1 is SGHRS and CDR2 is YFSETQ. The CDR3 runs to 15 residues. V was pared by 0 bases and J by 0 bases, with 10 bases between. The CDR3 region has the DNA TGCGCCAGCAGCTTGGGGAGTGAGCCCTCCTACGAGCAGTACTTC. This encodes CASSLGSEPSYEQYF.

The chain employs TRBV7-2 and TRBJ2-2; D is undetermined. The germline V gene has CDR1 SGHTA and CDR2 FQGNSA. Between the trimmed V and J ends, which lost 5 bases and 4 bases, there was a span of 14 bases. The CDR3 runs to 15 residues. The CDR3 nucleotides are TGTGCCAGCAGCCTTCACCCGAGTGGCACCGGGGAGCTGTTTTTT. This codes for CASSLHPSGTGELFF.

This clone was observed a handful of times. The rearrangement uses TRBV28 and TRBJ1-5, with 7 bases that match TRBD1. The CDR3 spans 12 residues. Looked up from germline, CDR1 is MDHEN and CDR2 is SYDVKM. Trimming at V came to 6 bases and at J to 7 bases, leaving 3 bases not matched to a gene. The CDR3 spells CASRVQGQPQHF. The CDR3 DNA reads as TGTGCCAGCAGGGTACAGGGGCAGCCCCAGCATTTT.

J is TRBJ2-7 and V is TRBV11-2, with D possibly matching TRBD1 (5 bases). The ends were cut back, 3 bases at V and 1 base at J, with 10 bases in the middle. Per the germline V gene, CDR1 is SGHAT and CDR2 is FQNNGV. This CDR3 has 14 amino acids. CDR3 sequence: CASSFRRASYEQYF. In DNA, the CDR3 is TGTGCCAGCAGCTTCCGCAGGGCGTCCTACGAGCAGTACTTC.

The CDR3 loop is CASSLVYLSSLANTGELFF. The CDR3 DNA sequence: TGTGCCAGCAGCTTAGTATATCTATCATCCCTCGCGAACACCGGGGAGCTGTTTTTT. V usage is TRBV7-6 and J usage is TRBJ2-2; D is unresolved. CDR1 is SGHVS, CDR2 FNYEAQ, per germline. V lost 1 base, J lost 0 bases, and 18 bases lay in between. This CDR3 spans 19 amino acids.

V usage is TRBV6-4 and J usage is TRBJ2-1; TRBD1 aligns across 8 bases. This CDR3 has 15 residues. The germline V gene has CDR1 MRHNA and CDR2 SNTAGT. The trim removed 8 bases at V and 6 bases at J, leaving 12 bases unmatched. The CDR3 sequence is CASRPSQGAPNEQFF. The CDR3 nucleotides are TGTGCCAGCCGTCCCTCTCAGGGGGCTCCCAATGAGCAGTTCTTC.

CDR3 in amino acids: CASPPLRATDTQYF. CDR3 in DNA: TGTGCCAGCCCACCCCTAAGGGCCACAGATACGCAGTATTTT. The chain uses TRBV5-4 and TRBJ2-3; D is uncertain. Between the trimmed V and J ends, which lost 7 bases and 2 bases, there was a span of 14 bases. CDR1 and CDR2 from the germline V gene are SGHNT and YYREEE (reference sequence). There are 14 residues in the CDR3. Looking up the rest from reference TRBV5-4 and TRBJ2-3 gives the full variable domain: ETGVTQSPTHLIKTRGQQVTLRCSSQSGHNTVSWYQQALGQGPQFIFQYYREEENGRGNFPPRFSGLQFPNYSSELNVNALELDDSALYLCASPPLRATDTQYFGPGTRLTVL.

V usage is TRBV7-8 and J usage is TRBJ2-7; a weak D match, TRBD1 (6 bases). The CDR3 extends over 16 amino acids. The V and J ends lost 1 base and 4 bases respectively, with 17 bases between them. Germline CDR1 and CDR2: SGHVS and FQNEAQ. CDR3 region: CASSLGTGAGAYEQYF. CDR3 bases: TGTGCCAGCAGCTTAGGTACCGGGGCAGGGGCATACGAGCAGTACTTC.

In this sample, this clone turned up once. The rearrangement uses TRBV30 and TRBJ1-1; a possible D gene is TRBD1 (5 bases). There are 11 residues in the CDR3. Germline lookup yields CDR1 GTSNPN and CDR2 SVGIG (reference sequence). Trimming removed 3 bases from V and 12 bases from J, with 14 bases in between. CDR3: CAWRRYGTTFF. DNA of the CDR3: TGTGCCTGGAGGAGGTACGGGACGACTTTCTTT.

The rearrangement uses TRBV4-1 and TRBJ2-1; TRBD2 matches 8 bases. The germline V gene encodes CDR1 MGHRA and CDR2 YSYEKL. This CDR3 is built from 19 residues. The V gene end was trimmed by 4 bases and the J gene end by 3 bases; junction bases not matched to a gene: 17. The DNA for the CDR3 is TGCGCCAGCAGCCGGGGACTAGAAGTGGACCTTGGAATCTACAATGAGCAGTTCTTC. Its protein is CASSRGLEVDLGIYNEQFF.

This sequence joins TRBV2 and TRBJ2-2; no clear D. The CDR3 spans 13 residues. Trimming took 4 bases from V and 13 from J, leaving 16 bases between them. CDR1 and CDR2 from the germline V gene are SNHLY and FYNNEI. The CDR3 region is CASSADGSRRLFF. DNA of the CDR3: TGTGCCAGCAGTGCCGACGGCTCCCGGAGGCTGTTTTTT.

The chain links TRBV7-9 to TRBJ1-2; D ambiguous. Per the germline V gene, CDR1 is SEHNR and CDR2 is FQNEAQ (reference sequence). The V end was cut by 2 bases, the J end by 8 bases, with 15 bases between. CDR3 length: 14 amino acids. This CDR3 is CASSLSGSTGGYTF. CDR3 in DNA: TGTGCCAGCAGCTTAAGCGGATCTACCGGAGGCTACACCTTC.

This clone showed up just a few times. The rearrangement joins TRBV30 to TRBJ1-3; D uncertain. Trimming took 0 bases from V and 7 from J, leaving 16 bases between them. This CDR3 region has 15 residues. Germline values: CDR1 GTSNPN, CDR2 SVGIG (reference sequence). In nucleotides, the CDR3 is TGTGCCTGGAGTGTATCCTTGGGCGGTAGGAACACCATATATTTT. This codes for CAWSVSLGGRNTIYF.

The V gene is TRBV2, the J gene TRBJ1-5; possibly TRBD1 for D (6 bases). Germline V gene lookup returns CDR1 SNHLY and CDR2 FYNNEI. This CDR3 has 15 residues. The V gene lost 4 bases and the J gene lost 4 bases, with 14 bases spanning the gap. CDR3 sequence (DNA): TGTGCCAGCAGTGTTCTAAGGACAGAGAATCAGCCCCAGCATTTT. It yields the protein CASSVLRTENQPQHF.

This clone was observed once. The chain uses TRBV7-6 and TRBJ2-7, with a weak D call TRBD1 (6 bases). In germline, CDR1 is SGHVS, CDR2 FNYEAQ. V shed 5 bases and J shed 5 bases, with 10 bases lying between them. This CDR3 contains 12 residues. The CDR3 region has the DNA TGTGCCAGCAGCCCCCGGGACAACGAGCAGTACTTC. Residues: CASSPRDNEQYF.

J is TRBJ1-1 and V is TRBV9; tentative D call: TRBD1 (6 bases). The CDR3 has 14 residues. The germline V gene encodes CDR1 SGDLS and CDR2 YYNGEE. The V end was cut by 0 bases, the J end by 0 bases, with 6 bases between. DNA for the CDR3: TGTGCCAGCAGCGTAGGACAGGTGAACACTGAAGCTTTCTTT. Protein: CASSVGQVNTEAFF.

The chain couples TRBV19 to TRBJ1-2; possibly TRBD1 for D (6 bases). Germline CDR1 LNHDA, CDR2 SQIVND (reference sequence). CDR3 length: 15 residues. V was cut by 4 bases and J by 2 bases, with 14 bases left in between. CDR3 protein: CASSKGGAFNYGYTF. As DNA, the CDR3 is TGTGCCAGTAGTAAGGGGGGGGCGTTCAACTATGGCTACACCTTC.